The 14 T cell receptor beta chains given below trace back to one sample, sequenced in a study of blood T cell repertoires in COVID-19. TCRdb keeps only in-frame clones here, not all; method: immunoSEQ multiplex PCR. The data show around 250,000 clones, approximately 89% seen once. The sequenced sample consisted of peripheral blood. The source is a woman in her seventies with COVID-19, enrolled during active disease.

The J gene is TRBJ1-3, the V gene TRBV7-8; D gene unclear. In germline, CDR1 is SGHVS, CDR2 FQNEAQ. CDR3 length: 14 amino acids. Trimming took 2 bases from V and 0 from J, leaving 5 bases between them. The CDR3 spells CASSLRYSGNTIYF. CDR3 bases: TGTGCCAGCAGCTTACGTTACTCTGGAAACACCATATATTTT.

CDR3 in amino acids: CAWSTRYNQPQHF. DNA for the CDR3: TGTGCCTGGAGTACTCGTTACAATCAGCCCCAGCATTTT. The chain carries TRBV30 and TRBJ1-5, with D hard to call. V was shortened by 2 bases and J by 3 bases, with 8 bases between the two germline ends. The CDR3 loop spans 13 amino acids. Germline V CDR1 and CDR2: GTSNPN, SVGIG (reference sequence).

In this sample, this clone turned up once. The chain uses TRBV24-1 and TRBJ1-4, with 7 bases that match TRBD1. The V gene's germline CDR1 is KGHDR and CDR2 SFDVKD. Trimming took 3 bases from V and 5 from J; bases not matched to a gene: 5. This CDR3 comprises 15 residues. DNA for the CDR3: TGTGCCACCAGTGATGGGACAGCAGCAAATGAAAAACTGTTTTTT. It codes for CATSDGTAANEKLFF.

The CDR3 sequence: CASSPKGLAGNEQFF. DNA of the CDR3: TGTGCCAGCAGCCCTAAAGGTTTAGCGGGCAATGAGCAGTTCTTC. J is TRBJ2-1 and V is TRBV3-1 (or the pseudogene TRBV3-2), with TRBD2 matching 7 bases. The CDR3 consists of 15 residues. V shed 4 bases, J shed 6 bases, and the junction held 9 bases outside the gene matches. The germline CDR1 and CDR2 sequences are LGHDT and YNNKEL (reference sequence).

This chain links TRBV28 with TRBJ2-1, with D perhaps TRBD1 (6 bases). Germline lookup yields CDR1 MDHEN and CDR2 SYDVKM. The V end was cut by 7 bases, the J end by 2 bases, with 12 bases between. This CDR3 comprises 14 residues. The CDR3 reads CASTRGRAYNEQFF. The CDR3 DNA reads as TGTGCCAGCACCAGGGGCCGAGCCTACAATGAGCAGTTCTTC.

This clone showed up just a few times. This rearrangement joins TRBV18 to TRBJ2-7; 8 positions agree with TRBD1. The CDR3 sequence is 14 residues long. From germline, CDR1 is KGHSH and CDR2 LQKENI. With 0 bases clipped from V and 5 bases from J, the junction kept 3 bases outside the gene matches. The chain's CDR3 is CASSPPPGGNEQYF. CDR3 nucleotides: TGTGCCAGCTCACCACCCCCAGGGGGCAACGAGCAGTACTTC.

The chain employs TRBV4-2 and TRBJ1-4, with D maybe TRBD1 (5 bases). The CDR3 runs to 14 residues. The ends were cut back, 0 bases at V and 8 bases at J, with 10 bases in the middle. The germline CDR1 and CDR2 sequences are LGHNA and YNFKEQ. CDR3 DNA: TGTGCCAGCAGCCAAGAATGGGGCGACGAAAAACTGTTTTTT. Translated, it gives CASSQEWGDEKLFF.

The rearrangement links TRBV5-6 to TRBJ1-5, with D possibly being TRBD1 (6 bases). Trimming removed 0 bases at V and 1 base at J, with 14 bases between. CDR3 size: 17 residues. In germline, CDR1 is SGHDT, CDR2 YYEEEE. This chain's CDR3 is CASSLAVGGSSNQPQHF. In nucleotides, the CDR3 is TGTGCCAGCAGCTTGGCGGTTGGGGGCTCGAGCAATCAGCCCCAGCATTTT.

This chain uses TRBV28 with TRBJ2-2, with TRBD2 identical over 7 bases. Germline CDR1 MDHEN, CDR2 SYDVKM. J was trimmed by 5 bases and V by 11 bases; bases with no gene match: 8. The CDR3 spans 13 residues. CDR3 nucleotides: TGTGCCGGAGGGGCGGGAGTTACCGGGGAGCTGTTTTTT. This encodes CAGGAGVTGELFF.

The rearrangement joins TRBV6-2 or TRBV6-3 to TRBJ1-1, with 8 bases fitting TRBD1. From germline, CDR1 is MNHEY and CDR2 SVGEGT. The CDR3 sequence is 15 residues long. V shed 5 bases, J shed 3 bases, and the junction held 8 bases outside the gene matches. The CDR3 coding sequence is TGTGCCAGCAGTACTCAGGGGGCAAGGGACACTGAAGCTTTCTTT. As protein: CASSTQGARDTEAFF.

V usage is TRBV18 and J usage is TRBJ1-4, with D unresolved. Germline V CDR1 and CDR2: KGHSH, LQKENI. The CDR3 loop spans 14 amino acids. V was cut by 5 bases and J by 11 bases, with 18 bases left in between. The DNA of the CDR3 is TGTGCCAGCTCAACCACGGAGGGAGGCGGGAAACTGTTTTTT. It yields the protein CASSTTEGGGKLFF.

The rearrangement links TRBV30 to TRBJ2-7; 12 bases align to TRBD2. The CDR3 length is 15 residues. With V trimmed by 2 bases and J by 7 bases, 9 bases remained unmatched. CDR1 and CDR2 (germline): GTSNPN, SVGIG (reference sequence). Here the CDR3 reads CAWSRLAGGPGEQYF. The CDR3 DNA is TGTGCCTGGAGTAGGCTAGCGGGAGGGCCGGGGGAGCAGTACTTC.

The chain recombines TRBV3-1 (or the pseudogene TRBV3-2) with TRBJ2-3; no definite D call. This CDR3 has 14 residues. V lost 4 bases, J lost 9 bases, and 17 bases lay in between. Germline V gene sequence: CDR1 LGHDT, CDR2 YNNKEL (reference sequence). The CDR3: CASSLAASTATQYF. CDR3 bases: TGTGCCAGCAGCCTCGCGGCCTCTACGGCGACGCAGTATTTT.

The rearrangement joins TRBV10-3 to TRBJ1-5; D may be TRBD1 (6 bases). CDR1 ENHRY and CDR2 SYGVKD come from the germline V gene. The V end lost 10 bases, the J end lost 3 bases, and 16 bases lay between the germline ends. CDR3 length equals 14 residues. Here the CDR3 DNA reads TGTGCCACGGGCCTTCGACAGGACAATCAGCCCCAGCATTTT. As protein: CATGLRQDNQPQHF.